This T cell receptor (beta chain) derives from a study of cytomegalovirus exposure and HLA in healthy donors. As concerns this clone: Its target is not known. The identical CDR3 is also encoded by other nucleotide sequences in the sample.

The germline gives CDR1 MGHDK, CDR2 SYGVNS. The CDR3 covers 13 residues. The germline V and J ends were trimmed by 6 bases and 5 bases, with 13 bases remaining between them. Findings of the study overall: An analysis that came later showed most CMV-associated TCR beta chains appearing HLA-restricted.

13 Jbeta primers and 60 Vbeta primers were used for the PCR. Profiled with immunoSEQ multiplex PCR; TCRdb holds only in-frame clones, not every one. The table lists more than 95,000 clones, approximately 69% of them singletons, with approximately 3% in the top ten. The J gene is TRBJ1-1, the V gene TRBV25-1, with D tentatively TRBD1 (5 bases). Sequencing was done on a sample of PBMCs. This clonotype originated in a man aged 25-40 years in good health and CMV-seronegative. CDR3 bases: TGTGCCAGCAGGGAGGGGAGGGGTACTGAAGCTTTCTTT. Protein sequence: CASREGRGTEAFF. Combining the CDR3 with reference TRBV25-1 and TRBJ1-1 gives the whole variable domain EADIYQTPRYLVIGTGKKITLECSQTMGHDKMYWYQQDPGMELHLIHYSYGVNSTEKGDLSSESTVSRIRTEHFPLTLESARPSHTSQYLCASREGRGTEAFFGQGTRLTVV.